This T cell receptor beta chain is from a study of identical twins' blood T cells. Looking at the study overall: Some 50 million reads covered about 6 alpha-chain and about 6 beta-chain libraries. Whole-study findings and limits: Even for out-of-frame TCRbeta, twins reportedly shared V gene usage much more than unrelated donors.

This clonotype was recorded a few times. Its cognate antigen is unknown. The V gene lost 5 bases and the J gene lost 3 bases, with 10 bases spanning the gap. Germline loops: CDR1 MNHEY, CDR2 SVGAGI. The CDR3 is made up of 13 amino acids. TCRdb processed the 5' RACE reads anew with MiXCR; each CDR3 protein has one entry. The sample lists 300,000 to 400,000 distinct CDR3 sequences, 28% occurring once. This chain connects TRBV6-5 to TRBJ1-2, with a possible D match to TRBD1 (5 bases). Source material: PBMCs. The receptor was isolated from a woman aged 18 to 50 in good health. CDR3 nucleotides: TGTGCCAGCAGTAGGGACCCATACTATGGCTACACCTTC. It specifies CASSRDPYYGYTF.